The next 21 T cell receptor beta chains were all read from a single sample in a study of cytomegalovirus exposure and HLA in healthy donors (dated by TCRdb to about 2017). The receptor library was made with the immunoSEQ multiplex PCR assay. For the multiplex PCR, a mixture combining 60 forward primers for TCR Vbeta segments and 13 reverse primers for TCR Jbeta segments was used. The immuneACCESS repertoire file appears here via TCRdb, limited to in-frame rearrangements. These files lack a portion of the clones; in checked studies, under half of the deficit traces to unresolved V genes, and the cause of the others is not known. For this sample there are roughly 120,000 clones; about four fifths appear just once. Roughly 3.5% of the sample rests with the top ten. Source material: PBMCs. All receptors come from a middle-aged man in good health and CMV-seronegative.

The chain combines TRBV6-1 with TRBJ2-5; TRBD1 is a possible D gene (6 bases). V lost 10 bases to trimming and J lost 5 bases, with 17 bases between them. This CDR3 region has 13 residues. Per the germline V gene, CDR1 is MNHNS and CDR2 is SASEGT. In nucleotides, the CDR3 is TGTGCCACCCGGGACATCTCGAGGGAGACCCAGTACTTC. It yields the protein CATRDISRETQYF.

The chain joins TRBV4-2 to TRBJ1-2; tentative D call: TRBD1 (5 bases). Germline CDR1 is LGHNA and CDR2 is YNFKEQ. This CDR3 has 17 residues. Trimming removed 0 bases from V and 3 bases from J, with 17 bases in between. The CDR3 nucleotides are TGTGCCAGCAGCCAAGATCGGGTGGTGGGGGGACACTATGGCTACACCTTC. Protein sequence: CASSQDRVVGGHYGYTF.

The CDR3 coding sequence is TGTGCCAGCAGCTTCGGGAACCCAGATACGCAGTATTTT. Amino acids: CASSFGNPDTQYF. This rearrangement joins TRBV7-3 to TRBJ2-3; D perhaps matches TRBD2 (5 bases). Germline CDR1 is SGHTA and CDR2 is FQGTGA. V lost 3 bases, J lost 4 bases, and 8 bases lay in between. This CDR3 contains 13 residues.

The chain's CDR3 is CASTGGSGHSPLHF. The CDR3 DNA sequence: TGCGCCAGCACGGGGGGCTCCGGGCATTCACCCCTCCACTTT. V usage is TRBV5-1 and J usage is TRBJ1-6, with TRBD1 as a possible D gene (6 bases). Germline V gives CDR1 SGHRS, CDR2 YFSETQ. The CDR3 spans 14 residues. Trimming took 6 bases from V and 8 from J, leaving 15 bases between them.

This chain connects TRBV7-2 to TRBJ1-2; 7 bases are a match to TRBD1. In germline, CDR1 is SGHTA, CDR2 FQGNSA. Trimming took 6 bases from V and 1 from J; bases not matched to a gene: 8. The CDR3 has 15 residues. The DNA for the CDR3 is TGTGCCAGCAGGCAGGGGGGCGAACATAACTATGGCTACACCTTC. It specifies CASRQGGEHNYGYTF.

The chain has TRBV7-2 and TRBJ1-5, with TRBD1 matching 9 bases. Germline loops: CDR1 SGHTA, CDR2 FQGNSA. This CDR3 spans 14 amino acids. V dropped 6 bases and J dropped 9; count of bases not matched to a gene: 9. CDR3 nucleotides: TGTGCCAGCAGTCCCACAGGGGGCTTAGTGCCCCAGCATTTT. This gives the protein CASSPTGGLVPQHF. The full variable domain, its missing parts supplied by reference TRBV7-2 and TRBJ1-5, is GAGVSQSPSNKVTEKGKDVELRCDPISGHTALYWYRQSLGQGLEFLIYFQGNSAPDKSGLPSDRFSAERTGGSVSTLTIQRTQQEDSAVYLCASSPTGGLVPQHFGDGTRLSIL.

The chain carries TRBV6-6 and TRBJ1-3; D perhaps matches TRBD1 (5 bases). The germline CDR1 and CDR2 sequences are MNHNY and SVGAGI (reference sequence). This CDR3 region has 15 residues. The germline V and J ends were trimmed by 7 bases and 2 bases, with 15 bases remaining between them. The CDR3 region is CASTDTGGAGNTIYF. The CDR3 nucleotides read TGTGCCAGCACCGACACCGGGGGGGCTGGAAACACCATATATTTT.

For the CDR3, the DNA is TGTGCCTGGAGAACAGGGGGAGTGAGTGGCTACACCTTC. Translation: CAWRTGGVSGYTF. V gene TRBV30 combines with J gene TRBJ1-2, with 8 bases aligning to TRBD1. Germline V gene lookup returns CDR1 GTSNPN and CDR2 SVGIG (reference sequence). Trimming took 3 bases from V and 7 from J; bases not matched to a gene: 7. The CDR3 length is 13 residues.

V is TRBV9 and J is TRBJ2-2, with TRBD1 matching over 7 bases. CDR3 length: 16 amino acids. Trimming took 2 bases from V and 6 from J; bases not matched to a gene: 10. Germline V gives CDR1 SGDLS, CDR2 YYNGEE. The DNA for the CDR3 is TGTGCCAGCAGCGTCACCGACAGGGTGACCGCCGGGGAGCTGTTTTTT. Its translation is CASSVTDRVTAGELFF.

The gene calls are TRBV9 and TRBJ1-4; 7 nucleotides line up with TRBD1. V was pared by 2 bases and J by 4 bases, with 5 bases of the junction left unmatched. The CDR3 covers 15 residues. Germline assignment: CDR1 SGDLS and CDR2 YYNGEE. The CDR3 coding sequence is TGTGCCAGCAGCGTGACAGGGATGGGTAATGAAAAACTGTTTTTT. Translating it yields CASSVTGMGNEKLFF.

CDR3 region: CASSNRQGLGNEQFF. The CDR3 DNA sequence: TGTGCCAGCAGTAATAGACAGGGATTAGGCAATGAGCAGTTCTTC. The chain uses TRBV11-3 and TRBJ2-1; TRBD1 agrees at 7 bases. Germline V gene data show CDR1 as SGHNT and CDR2 as YENEEA. With V trimmed by 6 bases and J by 6 bases, 11 bases remained unmatched. This CDR3 is built from 15 residues.

V gene TRBV4-2 combines with J gene TRBJ2-5, with D maybe TRBD2 (5 bases). Matching the DNA end better, TRBJ2-7 makes the J call doubtful. This CDR3 has 16 residues. The germline CDR1 and CDR2 sequences are LGHNA and YNFKEQ. In DNA form, the CDR3 reads TGTGCCAGCAGCCAAGTTTTCTCAGGACTTCCCTACGAGCAGTACTTC. Translating gives CASSQVFSGLPYEQYF.

V usage is TRBV4-1 and J usage is TRBJ2-1, with TRBD1 matching 7 bases. The length of the CDR3 is 18 residues. V lost 1 base, J lost 7 bases, and 16 bases stayed unmatched. From germline, CDR1 is MGHRA and CDR2 YSYEKL. In nucleotides, the CDR3 is TGCGCCAGCAGCCAAGGCGTCCTACAGGGGATTAAAGGGAATGAGCAGTTCTTC. Protein: CASSQGVLQGIKGNEQFF.

This clone was seen only once. V is TRBV19 and J is TRBJ1-2; 9 bases fit TRBD1. V shed 0 bases, J shed 2 bases, and the junction held 13 bases outside the gene matches. The CDR3 runs to 19 residues. Germline loops: CDR1 LNHDA, CDR2 SQIVND (reference sequence). The CDR3 DNA is TGTGCCAGTAGTATAGATCCAAGGACAGGGGCGCCTACCAACTATGGCTACACCTTC. It yields the protein CASSIDPRTGAPTNYGYTF.

V and J are TRBV6-6 and TRBJ1-5; D remains unclear. V dropped 0 bases and J dropped 8 bases, with 11 bases sitting between them. The CDR3 spans 14 residues. CDR1 and CDR2 (germline): MNHNY, SVGAGI (reference sequence). The CDR3, as DNA: TGTGCCAGCAGTTACTCGATCGTCCCAGAGCCCCAGCATTTT. Translating it yields CASSYSIVPEPQHF.

This chain joins TRBV7-9 and TRBJ2-1, with 8 positions matching TRBD2. The V segment lost 6 bases and the J segment 5 bases; nucleotides outside the gene matches: 12. This CDR3 spans 16 amino acids. CDR1 and CDR2 (germline): SEHNR, FQNEAQ (reference sequence). As DNA, the CDR3 is TGTGCCAGCAGGATTGGGAACGGGGGGGACGACAATGAGCAGTTCTTC. Residues: CASRIGNGGDDNEQFF.

This sequence joins TRBV5-1 and TRBJ2-1; 11 positions match TRBD2. Looked up from germline, CDR1 is SGHRS and CDR2 is YFSETQ. The CDR3 covers 18 residues. V was clipped by 6 bases and J by 3 bases; unmatched bases: 14. The CDR3 sequence is CASIRGSSGGASYNEQFF. The DNA of the CDR3 is TGCGCCAGCATCCGAGGGAGTAGCGGGGGGGCAAGCTACAATGAGCAGTTCTTC.

This chain connects TRBV9 to TRBJ1-3, with D possibly TRBD1 on 6 matching bases. Germline V gene data show CDR1 as SGDLS and CDR2 as YYNGEE. The CDR3 is 17 residues long. Trimming removed 3 bases from V and 0 bases from J, with 16 bases in between. This CDR3 reads CASSAHGQLNSGNTIYF. Written as DNA, the CDR3 is TGTGCCAGCAGCGCCCATGGACAGTTAAACTCTGGAAACACCATATATTTT.

The chain recombines TRBV27 with TRBJ2-1; TRBD1 agrees at 8 bases. This CDR3 region has 15 residues. CDR1 and CDR2 from the germline V gene are MNHEY and SMNVEV (reference sequence). Trimming removed 5 bases from V and 1 base from J; junction bases left unmatched: 4. The CDR3 DNA sequence: TGTGCCAGCAGTCGCAGGACAGGGTCCTACAATGAGCAGTTCTTC. This sequence encodes CASSRRTGSYNEQFF.

The chain uses TRBV10-3 and TRBJ2-5; 14 bases line up with TRBD2. The J call may be faulty, since TRBJ2-7 better matches the DNA end. Germline CDR1 and CDR2: ENHRY and SYGVKD. CDR3 size: 16 residues. The CDR3 coding sequence is TGTGCCATCAGAACGACTAGCGGGGGGGGATCCTACGAGCAGTACTTC. Translating it yields CAIRTTSGGGSYEQYF.

This clone was observed a single time. The J gene is TRBJ2-6, the V gene TRBV5-1, with TRBD1 as a possible D gene (5 bases). Trimming shortened V by 1 base and J by 0 bases, and 5 bases separated the two germline ends. The CDR3 totals 15 residues. Per the germline V gene, CDR1 is SGHRS and CDR2 is YFSETQ. For the CDR3, the DNA is TGCGCCAGCAGCTTGCAGGGCTCTGGGGCCAACGTCCTGACTTTC. It encodes CASSLQGSGANVLTF.